This entry lists 8 T cell receptor beta chains sequenced from one sample in a study of blood T cell repertoires in COVID-19 (dated by TCRdb to between 2020 and 2021). The method was the immunoSEQ multiplex PCR assay. Imported from immuneACCESS, the table was reduced by TCRdb to in-frame sequences with V and J called. These copies leave out some clones; in studies compared against another copy, an unresolved V gene accounts for under half, and the cause of the remainder is not known. The sample table holds about 64,000 clones, of which about 88% were seen once. The top ten clonotypes cover under 5% of the sample. The sample comprised peripheral blood. All receptors come from a man between 65 and 85 years old with acute or convalescent COVID-19.

The genes are TRBV2 and TRBJ2-1; 10 bases line up with TRBD2. CDR1 and CDR2 (germline): SNHLY, FYNNEI. With V trimmed by 4 bases and J by 3 bases, 3 bases remained unmatched. This CDR3 contains 15 residues. The CDR3 nucleotides read TGTGCCAGCAGTGCAACTAGCGGGGACTACAATGAGCAGTTCTTC. Protein product: CASSATSGDYNEQFF.

The V gene is TRBV3-1 (or the pseudogene TRBV3-2), the J gene TRBJ2-5, with TRBD2 identical over 10 bases. The CDR3 runs to 16 residues. V lost 1 base and J lost 7; bases outside the gene matches: 9. The germline gives CDR1 LGHDT, CDR2 YNNKEL (reference sequence). The CDR3 DNA reads as TGTGCCAGCAGCCAAGGGCTAGCGGGGGCCGGCGGGACCCAGTACTTC. Amino acids: CASSQGLAGAGGTQYF.

This clone was observed once. The J gene is TRBJ1-2, the V gene TRBV2, with 9 bases matching TRBD1. Germline loops: CDR1 SNHLY, CDR2 FYNNEI. The CDR3 covers 15 residues. V shed 1 base and J 5 bases; nucleotides not matched to a gene: 5. This CDR3 reads CASSEDWTGEYGYTF. DNA of the CDR3: TGTGCCAGCAGTGAAGATTGGACAGGGGAGTATGGCTACACCTTC. Full variable domain (outside the CDR3, taken from reference TRBV2 and TRBJ1-2): EPEVTQTPSHQVTQMGQEVILRCVPISNHLYFYWYRQILGQKVEFLVSFYNNEISEKSEIFDDQFSVERPDGSNFTLKIRSTKLEDSAMYFCASSEDWTGEYGYTFGSGTRLTVV.

The V and J genes are TRBV6-5 and TRBJ2-2; possibly TRBD2 for D (6 bases). Germline CDR1 MNHEY, CDR2 SVGAGI. Trimming took 11 bases from V and 1 from J, leaving 8 bases between them. The CDR3 has 12 residues. The CDR3 coding sequence is TGTGCCGCGGGGCGGAACACCGGGGAGCTGTTTTTT. Residues: CAAGRNTGELFF.

The genes are TRBV3-1 (or the pseudogene TRBV3-2) and TRBJ1-1; D not certain. V lost 4 bases, J lost 5 bases, and 11 bases lay in between. Germline V gene sequence: CDR1 LGHDT, CDR2 YNNKEL (reference sequence). CDR3 length: 13 residues. This CDR3 is CASSRRDRTEAFF. For the CDR3, the DNA is TGTGCCAGCAGCCGTCGGGATAGGACTGAAGCTTTCTTT.

This clone was seen a handful of times. The chain combines TRBV5-5 with TRBJ2-5; 9 bases agree with TRBD1. The CDR3 loop spans 16 amino acids. CDR1 and CDR2 from the germline V gene are SGHKS and YYEKEE (reference sequence). J gave up 1 base and V 3 bases, and 7 bases lay outside the gene matches. The CDR3 DNA follows: TGTGCCAGCAGCTCCCGGGACAGGGTTATCCAAGAGACCCAGTACTTC. Protein sequence: CASSSRDRVIQETQYF.

The table lists this clone with a count of one. The chain carries TRBV18 and TRBJ1-1, with TRBD1 as a possible D gene (6 bases). Germline V CDR1 and CDR2: KGHSH, LQKENI. The CDR3 sequence is 15 residues long. V was cut by 3 bases and J by 5 bases, with 16 bases left in between. The CDR3 region is CASSPRDQGWTEAFF. The CDR3 coding sequence is TGTGCCAGCTCACCTCGGGACCAGGGGTGGACTGAAGCTTTCTTT.

The chain has TRBV10-2 and TRBJ1-3; TRBD1 is a possible D gene (5 bases). CDR1 is WSHSY and CDR2 is SAAADI in the germline V gene. V lost 0 bases and J 5 bases, leaving 14 bases between the germline ends. The CDR3 runs to 16 residues. The CDR3 loop is CASSESNELGRNTIYF. For the CDR3, the DNA is TGCGCCAGCAGTGAGTCGAACGAGTTGGGGCGAAACACCATATATTTT.